These 7 T cell receptor beta chains share one sample of origin, sequenced in a study of T cell repertoires in cytomegalovirus infection. MiXCR, run by TCRdb on the reads, gives a single entry per CDR3 protein. Here the sample spans 250,000 to 300,000 distinct CDR3 sequences, about 20% being singletons. For these TCRs, the target antigens are not known. The sample was cultured PBMCs, taken from culture after CMV antigen stimulation. Receptors were obtained from a human donor in good health (CMV status not recorded). Some clones in this sample may be carry-over from other donors' samples.

This CDR3 reads CASSYPNRAEAFF. CDR3 DNA: TGTGCCAGCAGTTACCCCAACAGAGCTGAAGCTTTCTTT. The genes are TRBV6-2 or TRBV6-3 and TRBJ1-1; D remains ambiguous. There are 13 residues in the CDR3. CDR1 and CDR2 (germline): MNHEY, SVGEGT. Between the trimmed V and J ends, which lost 2 bases and 6 bases, there was a span of 10 bases.

This rearrangement joins TRBV7-9 to TRBJ1-1; D not resolved. This CDR3 contains 13 residues. V lost 2 bases, J lost 11 bases, and 15 bases lay in between. Germline values: CDR1 SEHNR, CDR2 FQNEAQ (reference sequence). CDR3 nucleotides: TGTGCCAGCAGCTTACTTCCGGCCTTCGGGGCTTTCTTT. It specifies CASSLLPAFGAFF.

This clonotype was detected a few times. Here the CDR3 reads CATSDLFGGPLISGANVLTF. The DNA for the CDR3 is TGTGCCACCAGTGATTTGTTTGGAGGGCCACTGATCTCTGGGGCCAACGTCCTGACTTTC. This rearrangement joins TRBV24-1 to TRBJ2-6; D is possibly TRBD2 (6 bases). With 0 bases removed from V and 0 bases from J, the gap between germline ends came to 17 bases. Germline V lookup: CDR1 KGHDR, CDR2 SFDVKD. CDR3 length: 20 residues.

The chain uses TRBV20-1 and TRBJ2-1; D gene ambiguous. From germline, CDR1 is DFQATT and CDR2 SNEGSKA (reference sequence). The V end lost 0 bases, the J end lost 4 bases, and 10 bases lay between the germline ends. The CDR3 spans 14 residues. The CDR3 nucleotides are TGCAGTGCTAGAGATCCTTGGGATTACAATGAGCAGTTCTTC. The encoded protein is CSARDPWDYNEQFF.

V and J are TRBV4-2 and TRBJ2-3; 11 bases align to TRBD1. Germline CDR1 is LGHNA and CDR2 is YNFKEQ. The CDR3 sequence is 16 residues long. The junction had 6 bases not matched to a gene; V was cut back by 1 base and J by 6 bases. For the CDR3, the DNA is TGTGCCAGCAGCCAAGTTGGACAGGGGGCTACCGATACGCAGTATTTT. Protein product: CASSQVGQGATDTQYF.

In DNA, the CDR3 is TGTGCCAGCAGCCCCCTGGGCGAAAGACTAGCGCAGTACGTC. This translates into CASSPLGERLAQYV. The chain employs TRBV7-9 and TRBJ2-7; 7 positions match TRBD2. This CDR3 has 14 residues. V trimming: 5 bases; J trimming: 9 bases; junction bases outside the gene matches: 13. The germline V gene has CDR1 SEHNR and CDR2 FQNEAQ (reference sequence).

The V gene is TRBV7-2, the J gene TRBJ2-2; D is perhaps TRBD2 (5 bases). The CDR3 spans 14 residues. Germline values: CDR1 SGHTA, CDR2 FQGNSA. V gave up 1 base and J gave up 5 bases, with 8 bases separating them. The CDR3 protein is CASSLVTGTGELFF. Written as DNA, the CDR3 is TGTGCCAGCAGCTTAGTAACGGGGACCGGGGAGCTGTTTTTT.